The rows below give T cell receptor beta chains drawn from one sample of a study of T cell changes during pregnancy in multiple sclerosis. Sequencing was performed with immunoSEQ multiplex PCR; in TCRdb, only in-frame clones are kept and a portion is missing. This sample has about 57,000 clones, with 85% to 95% found just once. The source was CD4+ T cells from peripheral blood mononuclear cells, collected in the third trimester of pregnancy. The receptors stem from a female donor with multiple sclerosis, enrolled in a pregnancy study. Each CDR3 is given with its conserved first and last residue. Each record gives: J gene, clone size, D gene, V gene, CDR3 DNA, CDR3 protein. The D gene is left open where the match is weak. A clone size is listed for some rows: how often the clone was seen (once, few, many), or a class if it is expanded.

TRBJ2-6,.,.,TRBV5-1,TGCGCCAGCAGCTTTATGTCTTCTGGGGCCAACGTCCTGACTTTC,CASSFMSSGANVLTF
TRBJ2-2,.,.,TRBV7-3,TGTGCCAGCAGCCCAAACACCGGGGAGCTGTTTTTT,CASSPNTGELFF
TRBJ2-5,.,TRBD2,TRBV11-1,TGTGCCAGCAGCCCTCTCGGGGGAGCGGGGGGGCAGGAGACCCAGTACTTC,CASSPLGGAGGQETQYF
TRBJ2-3,.,.,TRBV10-1,TGCGCCAGCAGTGATTCGGACTGGGCCACAGATACGCAGTATTTT,CASSDSDWATDTQYF
TRBJ1-3,.,.,TRBV7-9,TGTGCCAGCAGCTTAGCGAACGACAGATCCTCTGGAAACACCATATATTTT,CASSLANDRSSGNTIYF
TRBJ2-5,.,.,TRBV6-5,TGTGCCAGCAGAACCTCGGGGATTCAAGAGACCCAGTACTTC,CASRTSGIQETQYF
TRBJ1-1,.,TRBD1,TRBV7-2,TGTGCCAGCAGCCTCCGGACAGGGGGGTTGACTGAAGCTTTCTTT,CASSLRTGGLTEAFF
TRBJ1-2,.,TRBD1,TRBV12-5,TGTGCTAGTGCCCTCGACAGGGTGGGAGGCTACACCTTC,CASALDRVGGYTF
TRBJ2-7,.,.,TRBV4-3,TGCGCCAGCAGCCAAGAGGCCCGAGACTCTTCCTACGAGCAGTACTTC,CASSQEARDSSYEQYF
TRBJ1-2,.,TRBD1,TRBV10-3,TGTGCCATCAGTGAGGACCTACAGGGGGCGGAGGGCTACACCTTC,CAISEDLQGAEGYTF
TRBJ1-2,.,.,TRBV9,TGTGCCAGCAGCGTCCGACAGGAACCTAACTATGGCTACACCTTC,CASSVRQEPNYGYTF
TRBJ1-1,.,.,TRBV7-2,TGTGCCAGCAGCTGGGGGGGGACTGAAGCTTTCTTT,CASSWGGTEAFF
TRBJ2-6,.,TRBD2,TRBV4-2,TGTGCCAGCAGCCAGCAGCGGGGGGGGGCCAACGTCCTGACTTTC,CASSQQRGGANVLTF
TRBJ1-1,once,TRBD1,TRBV7-2,TGTGCCAGCAGCTTAGCGGGACAGTTGAACACTGAAGCTTTCTTT,CASSLAGQLNTEAFF
TRBJ1-1,.,TRBD1,TRBV6-5,TGTGCCAGCAGTTACTCGCAACAGGGGGGCACTGAAGCTTTCTTT,CASSYSQQGGTEAFF
TRBJ2-7,few,.,TRBV2,TGTGCCACGCACCGGGGGGCGGGGGAGCAGTACTTC,CATHRGAGEQYF
TRBJ2-7,.,.,TRBV6-1,TGTGCCAGCACCCTACAGGGTAAGGGCTACGAGCAGTACTTC,CASTLQGKGYEQYF
TRBJ2-7,.,TRBD1,TRBV7-2,TGTGCCAGCAGCTTAGAGGGGGCAAATCCCTACGAGCAGTACTTC,CASSLEGANPYEQYF
TRBJ1-1,few,TRBD1,TRBV7-2,TGTGCCAGCAGCTTTACCGGGACAGGGAAATCTGAAGCTTTCTTT,CASSFTGTGKSEAFF
TRBJ1-1,.,.,TRBV5-4,TGTGCCAGCAGCTTGGGAAGGAGGAACACTGAAGCTTTCTTT,CASSLGRRNTEAFF
TRBJ2-7,.,TRBD2,TRBV7-2,TGTGCCAGCAGCTTACACGTCGGGGGGACCTCCTACGAGCAGTACTTC,CASSLHVGGTSYEQYF
TRBJ1-5,once,.,TRBV2,TGTGCCAGTACCTTACAGGGACATAGCAATCAGCCCCAGCATTTT,CASTLQGHSNQPQHF
TRBJ2-1,.,TRBD2,TRBV25-1,TGTGCCAGCAGTGAATATGGGGGGGGTGGAAATGAGCAGTTCTTC,CASSEYGGGGNEQFF
TRBJ1-2,.,.,TRBV7-3,TGTGCCAGCAGCTTAGATGAGAACTATGGCTACACCTTC,CASSLDENYGYTF
TRBJ1-2,once,.,TRBV18,TGTGCCAGCCGCGGGGTTGTTAACTATGGCTACACCTTC,CASRGVVNYGYTF
TRBJ1-5,.,.,TRBV2,TGTGCCAGCAGTGAAGAGGGCGGGAGCAATCAGCCCCAGCATTTT,CASSEEGGSNQPQHF
TRBJ2-1,.,TRBD1,TRBV19,TGTGCCAGTATAGGCAGGGGGACCTACAATGAGCAGTTCTTC,CASIGRGTYNEQFF
TRBJ1-4,once,.,TRBV18,TGTGCCAGCTCACCGGACACCACAAGGGATAAACTGTTTTTT,CASSPDTTRDKLFF
TRBJ2-5,.,.,TRBV29-1,TGCAGCCTGGCGCTTGCGGGGACCCAGTACTTC,CSLALAGTQYF
TRBJ2-2,.,TRBD2,TRBV6-6,TGTGCCAGCAGTTACGGGGTAGCGGGGGGGGCCGGGGAGCTGTTTTTT,CASSYGVAGGAGELFF
TRBJ2-1,.,.,TRBV27,TGTGCCAGCAGTTCCCTGTTCGGGTCCTACAATGAGCAGTTCTTC,CASSSLFGSYNEQFF
TRBJ2-1,medium-sized,TRBD2,TRBV6-5,TGTGCCAGCAGTATCCGGCACGGGGGGGATTCGGTAAAGTTCTTC,CASSIRHGGDSVKFF
TRBJ1-1,.,TRBD1,TRBV5-4,TGTGCCAGCAGCTTGGTGACAGGGGTTAACACTGAAGCTTTCTTT,CASSLVTGVNTEAFF
TRBJ1-2,.,.,TRBV2,TGTGCCAGCAGTGAAGCGAAAGGGGGACGGGGCTACACCTTC,CASSEAKGGRGYTF
TRBJ1-3,.,.,TRBV2,TGTGCCAGCAGTGATGTCAGGGCTCCTGGAAACACCATATATTTT,CASSDVRAPGNTIYF
TRBJ2-1,.,TRBD2,TRBV4-2,TGTGCCAGCAGCCAAGACATGCGATATCCCCAGGGACTAGCGGGGGGGCAGTACAATGAGCAGTTCTTC,CASSQDMRYPQGLAGGQYNEQFF
TRBJ2-7,once,.,TRBV6-6,TGTGCCAGCAGCCCCCTAGTCCACGAGCAGTACTTC,CASSPLVHEQYF
TRBJ2-7,.,.,TRBV7-2,TGTGCCAGCAGCCGACGGACATTAGTTTACGAGCAGTACTTC,CASSRRTLVYEQYF
TRBJ1-5,.,.,TRBV5-6,TGTGCCAGCAGCCGACGGGTAAGCAATCAGCCCCAGCATTTT,CASSRRVSNQPQHF
TRBJ2-5,.,.,TRBV5-6,TGTGCCAGCAGCTACAGGACCCGAGAGACCCAGTACTTC,CASSYRTRETQYF
TRBJ1-6,once,TRBD1,TRBV4-3,TGCGCCAGCAGCCAAACCGGGACAGGGAATTCACCCCTCCACTTT,CASSQTGTGNSPLHF
TRBJ1-3,.,.,TRBV6-1,TGTGCCATCGCCTGGGGGGGGGCTCTGGAAAACACCATATATTTT,CAIAWGGALENTIYF
TRBJ2-7,.,TRBD2,TRBV7-3,TGTGCCAGCAGCTTAGGTTGGGCTAGCGGGGGCTACGAGCAGTACTTC,CASSLGWASGGYEQYF
TRBJ2-7,.,TRBD1,TRBV7-2,TGTGCCAGCAGCTTAGAGGGGACAGGGAATCGCGAGCAGTACTTC,CASSLEGTGNREQYF
TRBJ2-2,.,.,TRBV6-6,TGTGCCAGCAGGGGACTGAGGTCGAACACCGGGGAGCTGTTTTTT,CASRGLRSNTGELFF
TRBJ1-1,once,.,TRBV7-9,TGTGCCAGCAGCCCCCGGACTCACGGGGCTTTCTTT,CASSPRTHGAFF
TRBJ2-3,once,TRBD1,TRBV6-5,TGTGCGGTGGAGGGACAGGGAGAAGATACGCAGTATTTT,CAVEGQGEDTQYF
TRBJ1-5,.,TRBD1,TRBV2,TGTGCCAGCAGTGCCGGACAGGAAAGCAATCAGCCCCAGCATTTT,CASSAGQESNQPQHF
TRBJ2-3,.,TRBD2,TRBV5-1,TGCGCCAGCAGGTGGACTAGCGGGGGGGCCTCGGCAGATACGCAGTATTTT,CASRWTSGGASADTQYF
TRBJ1-4,.,TRBD1,TRBV7-3,TGTGCCAGCAGCCCCCGGACAGGGGCCGGGGGGGAAAAACTGTTTTTT,CASSPRTGAGGEKLFF
TRBJ2-5,.,.,TRBV15,TGTGCCACCAGCAGAGGGGGCCAGGGCCAAGAGACCCAGTACTTC,CATSRGGQGQETQYF
TRBJ2-7,.,TRBD1,TRBV7-8,TGTGCCAGCAGCGTAGTAGACAGGGGGCCAACGGAGCAGTACTTC,CASSVVDRGPTEQYF
TRBJ1-6,.,TRBD1,TRBV5-1,TGCGCCAGCAGCCGAACGACAGGGGGGAATAATTCACCCCTCCACTTT,CASSRTTGGNNSPLHF
TRBJ2-7,.,TRBD1,TRBV11-3,TGTGCCAGCAGCTACAGCGGAGGGACAGGGATCGACGAGCAGTACTTC,CASSYSGGTGIDEQYF
TRBJ2-5,.,.,TRBV7-9,TGTGCCAGCAGCCTGGACACTCGGTCCGAGACCCAGTACTTC,CASSLDTRSETQYF